This T cell receptor (beta chain) was captured in a study of blood T cell repertoires in COVID-19. This CDR3 is built from 15 residues. Germline assignment: CDR1 LGHNA and CDR2 YNFKEQ. V lost 7 bases to trimming and J lost 3 bases; unmatched junction nucleotides: 5. In this sample, this clone turned up once. Repertoires were generated with immunoSEQ multiplex PCR, while TCRdb's copy carries only in-frame clones and drops some. The table lists 160,000 or so clones, 85% to 90% of them singletons. This receptor was obtained from a woman aged 40 to 55 with acute or convalescent COVID-19. The chain has TRBV4-2 and TRBJ2-5, with 13 bases lining up with TRBD2. The specimen sequenced was peripheral blood. Here the CDR3 DNA reads TGTGCCAGCAACATCGGACTAGCGGGAGAAGAGACCCAGTACTTC. Translating gives CASNIGLAGEETQYF.